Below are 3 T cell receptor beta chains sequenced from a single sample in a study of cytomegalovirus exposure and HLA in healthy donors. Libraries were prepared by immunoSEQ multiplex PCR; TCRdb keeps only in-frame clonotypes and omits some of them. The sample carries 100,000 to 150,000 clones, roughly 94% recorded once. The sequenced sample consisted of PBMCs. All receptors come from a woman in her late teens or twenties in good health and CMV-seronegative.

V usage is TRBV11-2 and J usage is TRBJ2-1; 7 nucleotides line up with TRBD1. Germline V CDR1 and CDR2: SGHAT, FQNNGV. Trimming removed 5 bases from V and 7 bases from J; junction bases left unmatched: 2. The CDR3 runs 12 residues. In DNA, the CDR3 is TGTGCCAGCAGCCCACAGGGGAATGAGCAGTTCTTC. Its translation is CASSPQGNEQFF.

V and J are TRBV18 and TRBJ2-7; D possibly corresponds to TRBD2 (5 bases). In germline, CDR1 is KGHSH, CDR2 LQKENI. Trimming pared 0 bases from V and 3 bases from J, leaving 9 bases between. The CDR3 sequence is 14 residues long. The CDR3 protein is CASSPPAGFYEQYF. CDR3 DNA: TGTGCCAGCTCACCACCGGCGGGTTTCTACGAGCAGTACTTC.

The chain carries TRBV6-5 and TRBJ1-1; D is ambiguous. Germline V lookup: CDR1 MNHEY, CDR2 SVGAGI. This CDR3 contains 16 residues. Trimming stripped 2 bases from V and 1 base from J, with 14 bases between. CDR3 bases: TGTGCCAGCAGTTACAACGGAGAGGAGCCGAACACTGAAGCTTTCTTT. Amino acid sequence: CASSYNGEEPNTEAFF.